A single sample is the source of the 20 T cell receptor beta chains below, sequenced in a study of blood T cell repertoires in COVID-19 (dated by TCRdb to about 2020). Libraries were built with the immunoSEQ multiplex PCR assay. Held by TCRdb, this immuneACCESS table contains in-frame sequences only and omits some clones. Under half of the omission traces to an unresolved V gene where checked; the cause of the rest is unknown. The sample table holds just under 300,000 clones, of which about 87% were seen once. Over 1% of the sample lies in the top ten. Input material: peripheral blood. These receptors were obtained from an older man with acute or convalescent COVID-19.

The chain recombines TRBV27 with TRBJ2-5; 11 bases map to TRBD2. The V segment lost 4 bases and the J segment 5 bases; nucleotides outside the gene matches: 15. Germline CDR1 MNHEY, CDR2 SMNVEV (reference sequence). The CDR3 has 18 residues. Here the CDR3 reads CASSSSISSGRALETQYF. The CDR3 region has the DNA TGTGCCAGCAGTTCCTCGATAAGTAGCGGGAGGGCCCTTGAGACCCAGTACTTC.

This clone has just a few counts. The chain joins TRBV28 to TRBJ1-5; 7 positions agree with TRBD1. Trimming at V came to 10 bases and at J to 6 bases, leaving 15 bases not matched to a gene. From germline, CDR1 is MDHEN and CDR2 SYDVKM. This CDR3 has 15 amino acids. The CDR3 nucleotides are TGTGCCACAAGAACGGGTGACAGGGATAGTCAGCCCCAGCATTTT. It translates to CATRTGDRDSQPQHF. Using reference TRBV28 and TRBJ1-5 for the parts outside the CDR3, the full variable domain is DVKVTQSSRYLVKRTGEKVFLECVQDMDHENMFWYRQDPGLGLRLIYFSYDVKMKEKGDIPEGYSVSREKKERFSLILESASTNQTSMYLCATRTGDRDSQPQHFGDGTRLSIL.

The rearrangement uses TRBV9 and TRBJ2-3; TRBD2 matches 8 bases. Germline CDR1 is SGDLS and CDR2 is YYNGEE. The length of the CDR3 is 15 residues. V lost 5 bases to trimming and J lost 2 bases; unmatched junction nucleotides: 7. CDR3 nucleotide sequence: TGTGCCAGCAGTCTTAGGACTAGCCACACAGATACGCAGTATTTT. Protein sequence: CASSLRTSHTDTQYF.

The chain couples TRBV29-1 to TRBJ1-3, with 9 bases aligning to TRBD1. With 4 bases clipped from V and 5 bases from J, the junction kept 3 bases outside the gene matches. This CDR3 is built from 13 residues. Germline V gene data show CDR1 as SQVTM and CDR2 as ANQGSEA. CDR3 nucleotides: TGCAGCGTTGTTGGACAGGGGAGAAACACCATATATTTT. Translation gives CSVVGQGRNTIYF.

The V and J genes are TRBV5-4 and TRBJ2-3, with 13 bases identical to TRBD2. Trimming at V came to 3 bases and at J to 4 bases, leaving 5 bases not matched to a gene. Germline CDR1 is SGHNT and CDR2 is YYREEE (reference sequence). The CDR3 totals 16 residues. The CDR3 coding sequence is TGTGCCAGCAGCTCTTGGACTAGCGGGAGCGCAGATACGCAGTATTTT. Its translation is CASSSWTSGSADTQYF. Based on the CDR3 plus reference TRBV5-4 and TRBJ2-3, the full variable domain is ETGVTQSPTHLIKTRGQQVTLRCSSQSGHNTVSWYQQALGQGPQFIFQYYREEENGRGNFPPRFSGLQFPNYSSELNVNALELDDSALYLCASSSWTSGSADTQYFGPGTRLTVL.

The CDR3 reads CASSQGTGTDTQYF. DNA of the CDR3: TGTGCCAGCAGCCAAGGGACAGGCACAGATACGCAGTATTTT. This chain connects TRBV3-1 (or the pseudogene TRBV3-2) to TRBJ2-3; TRBD1 might be the D (6 bases). V was pared by 1 base and J by 1 base, with 6 bases between. The CDR3 spans 14 residues. Germline CDR1 reads LGHDT; CDR2 reads YNNKEL (reference sequence).

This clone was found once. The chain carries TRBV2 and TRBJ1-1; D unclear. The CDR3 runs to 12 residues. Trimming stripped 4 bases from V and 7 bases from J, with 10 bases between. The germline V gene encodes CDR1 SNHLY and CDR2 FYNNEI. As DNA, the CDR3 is TGTGCCAGCAGTGTTGCGGGGATTGAAGCTTTCTTT. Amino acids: CASSVAGIEAFF.

The chain's CDR3 is CASSLEYGGVRGNEQFF. DNA of the CDR3: TGTGCCAGCAGCTTAGAGTACGGTGGGGTCAGGGGCAATGAGCAGTTCTTC. V usage is TRBV7-2 and J usage is TRBJ2-1; tentative D call: TRBD1 (6 bases). Germline V CDR1 and CDR2: SGHTA, FQGNSA. The V and J ends lost 1 base and 6 bases respectively, with 19 bases between them. The CDR3 sequence is 17 residues long.

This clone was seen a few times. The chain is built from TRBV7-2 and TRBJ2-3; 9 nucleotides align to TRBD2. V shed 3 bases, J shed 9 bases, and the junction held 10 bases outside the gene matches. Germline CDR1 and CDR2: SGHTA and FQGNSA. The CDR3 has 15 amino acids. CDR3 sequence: CASSLTSGRRGTQYF. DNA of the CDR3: TGTGCCAGCAGCTTGACTAGCGGAAGGCGAGGGACGCAGTATTTT.

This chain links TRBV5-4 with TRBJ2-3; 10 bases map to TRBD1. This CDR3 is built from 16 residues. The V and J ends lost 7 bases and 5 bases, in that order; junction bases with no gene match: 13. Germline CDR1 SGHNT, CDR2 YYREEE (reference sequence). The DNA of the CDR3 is TGTGCCAGCCGAACCTATTCGGGACAGGGGAGAGATACGCAGTATTTT. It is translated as CASRTYSGQGRDTQYF.

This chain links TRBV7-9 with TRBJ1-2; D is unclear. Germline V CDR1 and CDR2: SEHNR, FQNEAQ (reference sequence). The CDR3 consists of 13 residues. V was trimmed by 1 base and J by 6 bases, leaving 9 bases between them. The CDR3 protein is CASSLDEEDGYTF. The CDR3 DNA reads TGTGCCAGCAGCTTAGACGAGGAGGATGGCTACACCTTC.

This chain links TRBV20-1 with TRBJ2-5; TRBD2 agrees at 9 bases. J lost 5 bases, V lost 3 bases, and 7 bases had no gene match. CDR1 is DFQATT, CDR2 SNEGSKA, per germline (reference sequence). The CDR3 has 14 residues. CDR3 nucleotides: TGCAGTGCTAGTTTGAGCGGGGGGATGGAGACCCAGTACTTC. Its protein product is CSASLSGGMETQYF.

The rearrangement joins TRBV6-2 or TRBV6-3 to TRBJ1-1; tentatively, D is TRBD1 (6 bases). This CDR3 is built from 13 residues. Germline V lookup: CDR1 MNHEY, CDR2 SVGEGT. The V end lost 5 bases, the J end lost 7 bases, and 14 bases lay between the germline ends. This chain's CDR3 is CASSQDSNFEAFF. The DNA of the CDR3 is TGTGCCAGCAGTCAGGACAGTAACTTTGAAGCTTTCTTT.

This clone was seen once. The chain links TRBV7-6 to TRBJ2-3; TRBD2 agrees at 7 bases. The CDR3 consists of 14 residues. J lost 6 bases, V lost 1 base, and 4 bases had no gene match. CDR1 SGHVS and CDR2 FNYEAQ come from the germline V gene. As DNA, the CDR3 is TGTGCCAGCAGCTTAGGCGGGAGTTTTGATACGCAGTATTTT. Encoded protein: CASSLGGSFDTQYF.

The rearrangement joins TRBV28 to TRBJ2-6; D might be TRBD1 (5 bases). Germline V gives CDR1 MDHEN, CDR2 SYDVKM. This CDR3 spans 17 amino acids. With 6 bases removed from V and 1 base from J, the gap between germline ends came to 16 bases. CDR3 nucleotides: TGTGCCAGCAGCCTAGTATCAGGGATTTCTGGGGCCAACGTCCTGACTTTC. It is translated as CASSLVSGISGANVLTF. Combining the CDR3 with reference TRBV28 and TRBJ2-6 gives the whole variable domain DVKVTQSSRYLVKRTGEKVFLECVQDMDHENMFWYRQDPGLGLRLIYFSYDVKMKEKGDIPEGYSVSREKKERFSLILESASTNQTSMYLCASSLVSGISGANVLTFGAGSRLTVL.

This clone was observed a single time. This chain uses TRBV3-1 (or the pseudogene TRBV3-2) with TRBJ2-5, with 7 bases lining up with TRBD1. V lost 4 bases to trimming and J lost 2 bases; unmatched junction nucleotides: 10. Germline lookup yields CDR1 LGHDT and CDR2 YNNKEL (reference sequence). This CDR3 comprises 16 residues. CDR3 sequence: CASSPDSGTAQETQYF. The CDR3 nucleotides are TGTGCCAGCAGCCCCGACTCCGGGACAGCTCAAGAGACCCAGTACTTC.

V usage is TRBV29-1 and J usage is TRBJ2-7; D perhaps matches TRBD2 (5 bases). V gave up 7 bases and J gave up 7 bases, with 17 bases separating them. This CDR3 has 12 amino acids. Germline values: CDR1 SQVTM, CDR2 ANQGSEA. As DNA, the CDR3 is TGCAGCGCCGGAGGCCGGGCCGGGGAGCAGTACTTC. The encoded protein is CSAGGRAGEQYF.

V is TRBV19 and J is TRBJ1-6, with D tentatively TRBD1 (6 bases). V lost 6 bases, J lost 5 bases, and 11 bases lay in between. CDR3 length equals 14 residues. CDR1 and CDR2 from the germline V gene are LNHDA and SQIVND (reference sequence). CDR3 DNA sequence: TGTGCCAGTAGCTCGGGACAAAATAATTCACCCCTCCACTTT. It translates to CASSSGQNNSPLHF.

The chain's CDR3 is CASSPRQDYGYTF. CDR3 nucleotide sequence: TGTGCCAGCTCACCACGACAGGACTATGGCTACACCTTC. The V and J genes are TRBV18 and TRBJ1-2; possibly TRBD1 for D (6 bases). Germline loops: CDR1 KGHSH, CDR2 LQKENI. This CDR3 is 13 amino acids long. The ends were cut back, 1 base at V and 3 bases at J, with 6 bases in the middle.

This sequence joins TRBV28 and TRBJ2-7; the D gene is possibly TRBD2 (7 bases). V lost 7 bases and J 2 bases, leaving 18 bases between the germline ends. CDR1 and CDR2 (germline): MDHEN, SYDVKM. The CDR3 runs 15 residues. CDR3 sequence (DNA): TGTGCCAGCAACTCTCGGGGGGCAGGAACCTACGAGCAGTACTTC. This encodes CASNSRGAGTYEQYF.